This T cell receptor beta chain was found in a study of OX40 agonist ivuxolimab in advanced cancers. General study findings and limits: Among the lowest levels of clonal expansion were found in partial responders at 0.1-3.0 mg/kg.

Profiled with immunoSEQ multiplex PCR; TCRdb holds only in-frame clones, not every one. The table includes 35,000 to 45,000 clones, around 92% detected once. With regard to this clone: The antigen is not known.

Peripheral blood came from all dose cohorts at three timepoints. This CDR3 comprises 16 residues. Unmatched junction bases numbered 3, after V lost 0 bases and J lost 3 bases. Germline CDR1 MNHEY, CDR2 SVGAGI. The sequencing used CD4+ or CD8+ T cells sorted from blood, collected in a trial of the OX40 agonist ivuxolimab. The TCR sequence derives from an adult with an advanced solid tumor such as melanoma, head and neck, liver or kidney cancer. The chain couples TRBV6-5 to TRBJ1-2; 11 bases line up with TRBD1. The DNA for the CDR3 is TGTGCCAGCAGTTACTCCGGGACAGGGGGGCACTATGGCTACACCTTC. Translation: CASSYSGTGGHYGYTF.